This T cell receptor (beta chain) emerged from a study of blood T cell repertoires in COVID-19. The wider study: Samples representing acute and convalescent COVID-19 were sourced from the United States, Italy and Spain.

In Seattle, patients joined the study during active infection and were tracked longitudinally. The ends were cut back, 6 bases at V and 5 bases at J, with 10 bases in the middle. The CDR3 has 13 residues. Per germline, CDR1 SGHDN and CDR2 FVKESK. Methods used by the authors: Reference gene primer amplification yielded estimated nucleated cell counts. Clones were read by immunoSEQ multiplex PCR, and TCRdb kept only the in-frame ones, dropping some. Clonal size and the V and J genes are those of that table, whereas D and trimming came from the DNA. The sample includes 250,000 to 350,000 clones, 91% of them seen just once.

Input material: peripheral blood. This receptor was taken from a woman under 40 with COVID-19, enrolled during active disease. This sequence joins TRBV14 and TRBJ1-4; D is possibly TRBD1 (6 bases). CDR3 sequence (DNA): TGTGCCAGCAGAAGGGGGGGAAATGAAAAACTGTTTTTT. It specifies CASRRGGNEKLFF.